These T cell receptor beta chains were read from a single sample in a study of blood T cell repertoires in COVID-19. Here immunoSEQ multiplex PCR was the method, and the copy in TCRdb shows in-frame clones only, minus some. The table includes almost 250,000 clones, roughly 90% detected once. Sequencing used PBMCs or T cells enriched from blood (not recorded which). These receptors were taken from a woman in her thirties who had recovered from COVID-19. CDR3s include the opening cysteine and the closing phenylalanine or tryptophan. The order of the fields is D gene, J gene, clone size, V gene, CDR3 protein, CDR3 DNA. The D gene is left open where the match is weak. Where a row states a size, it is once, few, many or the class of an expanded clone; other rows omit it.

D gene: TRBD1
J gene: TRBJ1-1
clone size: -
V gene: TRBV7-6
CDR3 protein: CASSLSQGGQGARNTEAFF
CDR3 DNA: TGTGCCAGCAGCTTATCCCAAGGGGGACAGGGGGCGAGGAACACTGAAGCTTTCTTT

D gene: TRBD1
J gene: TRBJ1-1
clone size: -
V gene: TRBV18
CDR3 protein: CASSPRQGVDWVTEAFF
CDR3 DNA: TGTGCCAGCTCACCAAGGCAGGGGGTGGATTGGGTCACTGAAGCTTTCTTT

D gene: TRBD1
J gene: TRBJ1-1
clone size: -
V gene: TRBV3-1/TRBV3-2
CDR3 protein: CASSPGQGRTEAFF
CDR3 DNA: TGTGCCAGCAGCCCGGGACAGGGAAGAACTGAAGCTTTCTTT

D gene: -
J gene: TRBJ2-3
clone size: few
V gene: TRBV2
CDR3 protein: CASSARERSTDTQYF
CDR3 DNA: TGTGCCAGCAGTGCACGGGAGAGGAGCACAGATACGCAGTATTTT

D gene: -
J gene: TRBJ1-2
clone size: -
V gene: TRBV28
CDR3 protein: CASSLIGGATSYGYTF
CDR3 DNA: TGTGCCAGCAGTTTAATAGGAGGGGCTACCAGTTATGGCTACACCTTC

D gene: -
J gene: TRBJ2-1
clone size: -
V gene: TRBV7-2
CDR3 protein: CASSLGTVYNEQFF
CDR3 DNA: TGTGCCAGCAGCTTAGGGACAGTCTACAATGAGCAGTTCTTC

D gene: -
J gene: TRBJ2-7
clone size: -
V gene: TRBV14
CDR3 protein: CASSQEGGEQYF
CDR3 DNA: TGTGCCAGCAGCCAAGAGGGGGGCGAGCAGTACTTC

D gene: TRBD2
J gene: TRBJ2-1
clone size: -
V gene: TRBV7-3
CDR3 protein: CASSLAGGTNNEQFF
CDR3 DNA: TGTGCCAGCAGCTTAGCGGGGGGAACAAACAATGAGCAGTTCTTC

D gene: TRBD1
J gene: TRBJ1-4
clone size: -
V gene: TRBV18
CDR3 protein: CASSPFARGLNEKLFF
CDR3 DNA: TGTGCCAGCTCACCATTTGCCAGGGGGCTTAATGAAAAACTGTTTTTT

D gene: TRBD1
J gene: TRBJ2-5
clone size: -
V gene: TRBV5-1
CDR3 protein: CASSAAGGAETQYF
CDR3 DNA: TGCGCCAGCAGCGCGGCAGGGGGCGCGGAGACCCAGTACTTC

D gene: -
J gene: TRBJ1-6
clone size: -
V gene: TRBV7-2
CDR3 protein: CASSVQGINNSPLHF
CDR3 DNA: TGTGCCAGCAGTGTCCAGGGAATAAATAATTCACCCCTCCACTTT

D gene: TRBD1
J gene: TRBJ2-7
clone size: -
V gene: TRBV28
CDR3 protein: CASSYRGRIHEQYF
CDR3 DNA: TGTGCCAGCAGCTACAGGGGGCGCATACACGAGCAGTACTTC

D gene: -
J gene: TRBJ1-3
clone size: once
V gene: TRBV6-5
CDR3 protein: CASTGGSGNTIYF
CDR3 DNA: TGTGCCAGCACCGGGGGGTCTGGAAACACCATATATTTT

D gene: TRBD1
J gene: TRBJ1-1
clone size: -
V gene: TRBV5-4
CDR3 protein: CASSLDRGNTEAFF
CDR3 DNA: TGTGCCAGCAGCTTGGACAGGGGGAACACTGAAGCTTTCTTT

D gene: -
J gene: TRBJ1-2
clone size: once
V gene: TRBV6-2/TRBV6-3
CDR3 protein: CASSYTDHGYTF
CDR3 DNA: TGTGCCAGCAGTTACACAGATCATGGCTACACCTTC

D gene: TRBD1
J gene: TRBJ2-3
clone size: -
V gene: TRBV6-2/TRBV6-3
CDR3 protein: CASSRQGVSTDTQYF
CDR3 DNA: TGTGCCAGCAGCAGACAGGGGGTCTCCACAGATACGCAGTATTTT

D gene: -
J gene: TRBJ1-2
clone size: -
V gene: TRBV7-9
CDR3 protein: CASSLDPGSGYTF
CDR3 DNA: TGTGCCAGCAGCTTAGACCCGGGGAGCGGCTACACCTTC

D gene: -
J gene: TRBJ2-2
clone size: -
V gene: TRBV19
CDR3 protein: CASSQTREAGELFF
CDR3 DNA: TGTGCCAGTAGCCAGACTAGGGAGGCCGGGGAGCTGTTTTTT

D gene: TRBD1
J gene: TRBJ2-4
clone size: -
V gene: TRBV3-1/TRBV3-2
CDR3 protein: CASSRQGTIQYF
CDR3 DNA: TGTGCCAGCAGCAGACAGGGAACCATTCAGTACTTC

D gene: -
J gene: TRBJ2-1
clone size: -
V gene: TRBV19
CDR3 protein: CASSIGRRESYNEQFF
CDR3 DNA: TGTGCCAGTAGTATAGGTCGTCGGGAGTCTTACAATGAGCAGTTCTTC

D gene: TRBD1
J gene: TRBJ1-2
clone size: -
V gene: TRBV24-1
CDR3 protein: CATNAGGRYGYTF
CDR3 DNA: TGTGCCACCAATGCAGGGGGCCGGTATGGCTACACCTTC

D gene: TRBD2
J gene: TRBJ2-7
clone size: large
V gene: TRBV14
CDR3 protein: CASSPIGEGSSPYEQYF
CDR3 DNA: TGTGCCAGCAGCCCAATTGGGGAGGGAAGTTCCCCCTACGAGCAGTACTTC

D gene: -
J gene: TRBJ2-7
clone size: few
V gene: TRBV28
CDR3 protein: CASSLILEGTYEQYF
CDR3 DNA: TGTGCCAGCAGTTTAATTTTGGAGGGGACCTACGAGCAGTACTTC

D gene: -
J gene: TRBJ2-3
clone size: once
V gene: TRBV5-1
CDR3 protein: CASSLAGSTDTQYF
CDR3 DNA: TGCGCCAGCAGCTTGGCAGGGAGCACAGATACGCAGTATTTT

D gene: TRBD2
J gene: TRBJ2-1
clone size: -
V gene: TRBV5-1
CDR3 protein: CASALAGHSYNEQFF
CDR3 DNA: TGCGCCAGTGCCTTAGCGGGTCATTCCTACAATGAGCAGTTCTTC

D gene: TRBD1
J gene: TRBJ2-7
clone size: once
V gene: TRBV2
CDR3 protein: CASRAGTVVHEQYF
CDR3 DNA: TGTGCCAGCAGAGCCGGGACAGTCGTTCACGAGCAGTACTTC

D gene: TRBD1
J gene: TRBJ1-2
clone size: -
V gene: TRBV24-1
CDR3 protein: CATSGGTGAYGYTF
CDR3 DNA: TGTGCCACCAGTGGTGGGACAGGCGCTTATGGCTACACCTTC

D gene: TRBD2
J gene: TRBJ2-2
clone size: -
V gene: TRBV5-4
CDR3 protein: CASRRGTSGTYTGELFF
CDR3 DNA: TGTGCCAGCAGACGGGGGACTAGCGGGACGTACACCGGGGAGCTGTTTTTT

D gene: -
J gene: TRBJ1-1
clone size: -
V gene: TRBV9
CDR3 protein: CASSVEQNTEAFF
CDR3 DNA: TGTGCCAGCAGCGTAGAGCAGAACACTGAAGCTTTCTTT

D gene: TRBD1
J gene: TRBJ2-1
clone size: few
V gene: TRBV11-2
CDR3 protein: CASSWGQGLSSYNEQFF
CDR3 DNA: TGTGCCAGCAGCTGGGGACAGGGGCTCAGCTCCTACAATGAGCAGTTCTTC

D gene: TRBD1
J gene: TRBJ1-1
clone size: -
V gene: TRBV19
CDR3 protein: CASSFDRDRGGYTEAFF
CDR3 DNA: TGTGCCAGTAGTTTTGACCGGGACAGGGGAGGGTACACTGAAGCTTTCTTT

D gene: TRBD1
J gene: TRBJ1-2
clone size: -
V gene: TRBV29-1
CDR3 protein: CSAAGQLYGYTF
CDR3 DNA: TGCAGCGCCGCGGGACAGCTCTATGGCTACACCTTC

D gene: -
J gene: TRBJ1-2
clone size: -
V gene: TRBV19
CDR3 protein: CASSDRGFSYGYTF
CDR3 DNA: TGTGCCAGTAGCGACCGGGGGTTTTCCTATGGCTACACCTTC

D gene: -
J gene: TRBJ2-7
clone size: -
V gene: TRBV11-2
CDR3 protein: CASSLYPGEYEQYF
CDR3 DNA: TGTGCCAGCAGCTTATATCCGGGAGAATACGAGCAGTACTTC

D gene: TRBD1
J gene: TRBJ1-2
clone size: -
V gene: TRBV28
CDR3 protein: CASSVIGQGANYGYTF
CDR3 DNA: TGTGCCAGCAGCGTAATAGGACAGGGGGCCAACTATGGCTACACCTTC

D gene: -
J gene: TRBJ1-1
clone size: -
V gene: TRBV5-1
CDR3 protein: CASRSGNTEAFF
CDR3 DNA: TGCGCCAGCAGGTCGGGGAACACTGAAGCTTTCTTT

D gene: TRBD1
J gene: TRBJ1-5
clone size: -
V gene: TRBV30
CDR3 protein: CAWGQGLRDQPQHF
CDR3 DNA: TGTGCCTGGGGACAGGGTCTTCGCGATCAGCCCCAGCATTTT

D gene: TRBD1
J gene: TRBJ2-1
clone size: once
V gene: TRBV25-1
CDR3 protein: CASSEYKGQGAGNEQFF
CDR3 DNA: TGTGCCAGCAGTGAATACAAAGGGCAGGGGGCTGGCAATGAGCAGTTCTTC

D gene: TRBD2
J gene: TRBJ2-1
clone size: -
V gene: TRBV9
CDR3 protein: CASSVDSLAGGKFF
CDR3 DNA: TGTGCCAGCAGCGTAGATTCACTAGCGGGAGGGAAGTTCTTC

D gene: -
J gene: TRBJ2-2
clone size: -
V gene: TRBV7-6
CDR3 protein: CASSPRGGQYGGELFF
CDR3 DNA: TGTGCCAGCAGCCCCCGGGGGGGACAGTACGGCGGGGAGCTGTTTTTT